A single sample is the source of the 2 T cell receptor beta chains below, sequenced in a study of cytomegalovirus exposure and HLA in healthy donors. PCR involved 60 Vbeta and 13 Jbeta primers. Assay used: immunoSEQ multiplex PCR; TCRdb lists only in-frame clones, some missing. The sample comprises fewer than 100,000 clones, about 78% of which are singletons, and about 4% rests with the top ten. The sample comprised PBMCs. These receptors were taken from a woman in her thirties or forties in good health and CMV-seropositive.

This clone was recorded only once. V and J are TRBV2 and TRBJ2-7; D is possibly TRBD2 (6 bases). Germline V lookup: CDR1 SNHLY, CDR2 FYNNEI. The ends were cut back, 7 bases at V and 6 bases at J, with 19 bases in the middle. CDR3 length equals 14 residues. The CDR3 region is CASTGSAGSREQYF. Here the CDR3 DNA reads TGTGCCAGCACGGGTTCCGCGGGAAGTCGCGAGCAGTACTTC.

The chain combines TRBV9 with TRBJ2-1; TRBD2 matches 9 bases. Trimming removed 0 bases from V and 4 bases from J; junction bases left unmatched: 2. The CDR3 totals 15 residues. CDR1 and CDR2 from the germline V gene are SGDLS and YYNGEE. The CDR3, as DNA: TGTGCCAGCAGCGTAGGTAGCGGGGGTTACAATGAGCAGTTCTTC. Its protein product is CASSVGSGGYNEQFF.